This T cell receptor (beta chain) originates from a study of T cells in Graves' hyperthyroidism and ophthalmopathy. This clonotype showed up many times. Its antigen remains unidentified. Findings and caveats of the study: Median prediction lead before ophthalmopathy onset was 6.5 months with the model. A model using 13 V-J features told ophthalmopathy apart from stable hyperthyroidism. Appearing also in blood were most of the thyroid clonotypes expanded above 0.001.

The TCR beta CDR3 regions underwent amplification using RNA transcripts as the source. During a first-round RT-PCR of the TCR CDR3, the HTBI primer set was used. TCRdb analysed the multiplex PCR reads with MiXCR anew, one entry per CDR3 protein. The repertoire holds hundreds of thousands of distinct CDR3 sequences, approximately 24% seen once, with roughly 32% in the top ten. Diagnostic decisions used clinical symptoms, serum thyroxine and TRAb, thyroid ultrasound and orbital computed tomography. The receptor was derived from a woman between 40 and 55 years old with Graves' ophthalmopathy. The source material was blood.

CDR3 in DNA: TGTGCCCTTGCGGGGGCTTATGGGGCCAACGTCCTGACTTTC. It encodes CALAGAYGANVLTF. The chain combines TRBV12-3 or TRBV12-4 with TRBJ2-6; D possibly corresponds to TRBD2 (7 bases). The CDR3 has 14 residues. The V end lost 11 bases, the J end lost 3 bases, and 14 bases lay between the germline ends.